The 13 T cell receptor beta chains presented below share a single source sample, sequenced in a study of shared clonotypes between healthy human individuals. Sequencing was performed with immunoSEQ multiplex PCR; in TCRdb, only in-frame clones are kept and a portion is missing. Of about 800,000 clones in the sample, 96% were seen once. CD8 cells classed as naive were CD45RO-negative and positively selected for CCR7, excluding terminally differentiated effector memory CD45RA+ cells. Sequenced sample: naive CD8+ T cells sorted from blood. The origin of the receptors is a man aged 25-40 years in good health.

The chain is built from TRBV29-1 and TRBJ2-1; D is possibly TRBD2 (5 bases). The CDR3 consists of 18 residues. Germline CDR1 is SQVTM and CDR2 is ANQGSEA. Trimming removed 7 bases from V and 4 bases from J, with 29 bases in between. The CDR3 loop reads CSGDHTLDPRERYNEQFF. CDR3 nucleotide sequence: TGCAGCGGTGATCATACCCTGGACCCCCGGGAAAGGTACAATGAGCAGTTCTTC.

The V gene is TRBV11-2, the J gene TRBJ2-7, with D possibly matching TRBD1 (6 bases). Germline CDR1 and CDR2: SGHAT and FQNNGV. This CDR3 is 18 amino acids long. Between the trimmed V and J ends, which lost 4 bases and 7 bases, there was a span of 29 bases. The CDR3 sequence: CASSSTASQGPGLYEQYF. CDR3 nucleotides: TGTGCCAGCAGCTCGACCGCATCACAGGGTCCAGGTCTCTATGAGCAGTACTTC.

CDR3 in amino acids: CASSPDSGNTIYF. The CDR3 DNA reads TGTGCCAGCAGCCCCGACTCTGGAAACACCATATATTTT. This sequence joins TRBV7-9 and TRBJ1-3; D ambiguous. Germline loops: CDR1 SEHNR, CDR2 FQNEAQ (reference sequence). Between the trimmed V and J ends, which lost 5 bases and 0 bases, there was a span of 5 bases. The CDR3 sequence is 13 residues long.

The chain links TRBV28 to TRBJ2-7, with TRBD1 matching over 9 bases. From germline, CDR1 is MDHEN and CDR2 SYDVKM. There are 17 residues in the CDR3. V was clipped by 3 bases and J by 2 bases; unmatched bases: 11. Here the CDR3 reads CASSFLGWGQGAYEQYF. The CDR3 DNA is TGTGCCAGCAGTTTTTTGGGTTGGGGACAGGGTGCCTACGAGCAGTACTTC.

The chain has TRBV2 and TRBJ2-7; 8 bases map to TRBD2. This CDR3 contains 15 residues. Per germline, CDR1 SNHLY and CDR2 FYNNEI. J gave up 0 bases and V 3 bases, and 4 bases lay outside the gene matches. The CDR3 here is CASSEREASSYEQYF. DNA of the CDR3: TGTGCCAGCAGTGAGCGGGAGGCGAGCTCCTACGAGCAGTACTTC.

The chain uses TRBV6-1 and TRBJ2-7; D ambiguous. The germline gives CDR1 MNHNS, CDR2 SASEGT. The CDR3 spans 13 residues. Between the trimmed V and J ends, which lost 3 bases and 3 bases, there was a span of 9 bases. CDR3 loop: CASSEFRGYEQYF. The DNA of the CDR3 is TGTGCCAGCAGTGAGTTTCGCGGCTACGAGCAGTACTTC.

This clone was detected once. CDR3 in amino acids: CASSRAGQAVTDTQYF. CDR3 nucleotides: TGTGCCAGCAGCCGGGCGGGACAGGCTGTCACAGATACGCAGTATTTT. The chain combines TRBV11-2 with TRBJ2-3, with 8 bases matching TRBD1. With V trimmed by 5 bases and J by 2 bases, 9 bases remained unmatched. This CDR3 has 16 amino acids. Germline V gives CDR1 SGHAT, CDR2 FQNNGV.

The CDR3 DNA is TGTGCCAGCAGCTTAGCTGGTACTCAGCCCCAGCATTTT. Amino acid sequence: CASSLAGTQPQHF. This sequence joins TRBV7-9 and TRBJ1-5, with D uncertain. Germline V gene lookup returns CDR1 SEHNR and CDR2 FQNEAQ (reference sequence). The CDR3 contains 13 residues. Trimming shortened V by 0 bases and J by 6 bases, and 6 bases separated the two germline ends. Full variable domain (missing parts from reference TRBV7-9 and TRBJ1-5): DTGVSQNPRHKITKRGQNVTFRCDPISEHNRLYWYRQTLGQGPEFLTYFQNEAQLEKSRLLSDRFSAERPKGSFSTLEIQRTEQGDSAMYLCASSLAGTQPQHFGDGTRLSIL.

Concerning this clone: In the same sample, other DNA sequences code for this CDR3. This chain joins TRBV6-5 and TRBJ1-1, with TRBD1 as a possible D gene (5 bases). V was cut by 2 bases and J by 5 bases, with 9 bases left in between. CDR1 is MNHEY, CDR2 SVGAGI, per germline. The CDR3 loop spans 13 amino acids. In nucleotides, the CDR3 is TGTGCCAGCAGTTACGGGGGAGGGACTGAAGCTTTCTTT. Protein: CASSYGGGTEAFF.

The chain joins TRBV6-6 to TRBJ1-5; unclear D gene. V dropped 6 bases and J dropped 2 bases, with 17 bases sitting between them. There are 16 residues in the CDR3. Germline lookup yields CDR1 MNHNY and CDR2 SVGAGI (reference sequence). CDR3 in amino acids: CASRPRHDLGNQPQHF. The CDR3 DNA reads TGTGCCAGCAGACCCCGACACGACTTAGGCAATCAGCCCCAGCATTTT.

This rearrangement joins TRBV5-1 to TRBJ2-1, with 9 bases matching TRBD2. The ends lost 3 bases at V and 10 bases at J; junction bases unmatched: 8. The CDR3 totals 14 residues. Germline CDR1 SGHRS, CDR2 YFSETQ. The CDR3 DNA sequence: TGCGCCAGCAGCTCAGCTAGCGGGATTTACGAGCAGTTCTTC. Encoded protein: CASSSASGIYEQFF. Drawing the rest from reference TRBV5-1 and TRBJ2-1, the complete variable domain is KAGVTQTPRYLIKTRGQQVTLSCSPISGHRSVSWYQQTPGQGLQFLFEYFSETQRNKGNFPGRFSGRQFSNSRSEMNVSTLELGDSALYLCASSSASGIYEQFFGPGTRLTVL.

The chain combines TRBV28 with TRBJ2-1, with TRBD2 as a possible D gene (5 bases). The CDR3 is made up of 17 amino acids. From germline, CDR1 is MDHEN and CDR2 SYDVKM. The germline V and J ends were trimmed by 5 bases and 5 bases, with 22 bases remaining between them. CDR3 protein: CASSTPVLVARDNEQFF. The CDR3, as DNA: TGTGCCAGCAGTACCCCTGTATTGGTAGCGCGCGACAATGAGCAGTTCTTC.

V gene TRBV7-9 combines with J gene TRBJ1-5; 8 bases line up with TRBD1. After removal of 1 base from V and 3 bases from J, the junction contained 11 bases not matched to a gene. The germline CDR1 and CDR2 sequences are SEHNR and FQNEAQ (reference sequence). CDR3 length: 18 residues. In DNA, the CDR3 is TGTGCCAGCAGCTTAGAATGGGACAGGTCCGGACACAATCAGCCCCAGCATTTT. Its protein is CASSLEWDRSGHNQPQHF.